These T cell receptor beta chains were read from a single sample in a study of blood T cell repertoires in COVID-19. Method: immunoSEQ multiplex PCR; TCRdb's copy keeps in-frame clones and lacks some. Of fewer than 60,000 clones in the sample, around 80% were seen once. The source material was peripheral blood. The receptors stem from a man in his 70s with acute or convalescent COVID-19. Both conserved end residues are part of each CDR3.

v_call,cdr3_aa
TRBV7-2,CASSLGPEGYEQYF
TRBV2,CASTTLGLAGGVNEQFF
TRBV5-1,CASSSVTSGYNEQFF
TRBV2,CASIHGTADAYYEQYF
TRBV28,CASSSGQRNTIYF
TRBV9,CASSVVGAGGITDTQYF
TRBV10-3,CAISESGTGIRRGTDTQYF
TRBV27,CASSVWRTSGAETQYF
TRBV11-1,CASSLGQGLTDEQFF
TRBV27,CASKGDKNIQYF
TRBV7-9,CASTVGDSGGNEQFF
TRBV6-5,CASRLAGGRRNEQFF
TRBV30,CAWTHRVGAEAFF
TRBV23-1,CASSPRRGSNRDYGYTF
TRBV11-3,CASKAGYEQFF
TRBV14,CASSYRQGYEQYF
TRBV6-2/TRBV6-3,CASSPHGGNNEQFF
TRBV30,CAWTAGGDYGYTF
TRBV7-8,CASSLSGGASGELFF
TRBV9,CASSPALRSYEQYF
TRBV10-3,CAITGGTGYTF
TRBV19,CASKTSGVTDTQYF
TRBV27,CASSLVGDTEAFF
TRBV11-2,CASRATANTGELFF
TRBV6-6,CASSPTSMSYNEQFF
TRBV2,CASSYRVGIADTQYF
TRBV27,CASSSTVGEQFF
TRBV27,CASSSPGLTYGYTF
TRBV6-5,CGVALNRGTGELFF
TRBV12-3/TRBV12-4,CASSFPAGTQYF
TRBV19,CASKGPRGHYRGHQPQHF
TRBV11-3,CASSDRGQLFNEKLFF
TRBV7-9,CASSSPPTSGIYEQYF
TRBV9,CASSARGRGDGQYF